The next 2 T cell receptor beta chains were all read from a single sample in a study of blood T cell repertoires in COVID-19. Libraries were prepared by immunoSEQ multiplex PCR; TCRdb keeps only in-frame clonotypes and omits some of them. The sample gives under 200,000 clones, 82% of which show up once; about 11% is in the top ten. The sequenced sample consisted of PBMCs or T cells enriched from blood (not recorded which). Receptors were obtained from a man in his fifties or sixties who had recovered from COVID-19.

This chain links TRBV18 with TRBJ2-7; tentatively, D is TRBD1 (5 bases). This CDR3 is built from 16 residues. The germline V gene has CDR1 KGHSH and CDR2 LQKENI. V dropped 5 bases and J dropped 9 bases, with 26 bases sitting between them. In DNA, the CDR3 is TGTGCCAGCTCAACGTTTAATAGGGGTGGAGTTGACGCGCAGTACTTC. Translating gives CASSTFNRGGVDAQYF.

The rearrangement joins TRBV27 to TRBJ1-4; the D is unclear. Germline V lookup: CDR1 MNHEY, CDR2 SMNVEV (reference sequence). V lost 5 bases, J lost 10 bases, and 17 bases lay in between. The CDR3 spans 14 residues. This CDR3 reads CASSPQPGGGKLFF. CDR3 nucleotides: TGTGCCAGCAGTCCTCAACCCGGTGGAGGAAAACTGTTTTTT.